Below are 26 T cell receptor beta chains sequenced from a single sample in a study of patients and donors after allogeneic stem cell transplantation. TCRdb independently ran MiXCR on the RT-PCR reads; one entry per CDR3 protein. The data hold about 410,000 distinct CDR3 sequences, with 16% observed a single time. The sequenced material came from blood, either unsorted or a sorted T cell fraction (not recorded which). Every receptor here comes from a human donor who was either an allogeneic HSCT recipient or a stem cell or donor lymphocyte infusion donor (not recorded which). It is not recorded whose cells these are; they may come from a transplant donor.

This clonotype was seen only a few times. This sequence joins TRBV2 and TRBJ2-7; D is perhaps TRBD2 (5 bases). Trimming took off 3 bases at V and 2 bases at J, with 14 bases between the two ends. Germline CDR1 reads SNHLY; CDR2 reads FYNNEI. The CDR3 contains 15 residues. The CDR3 region is CASSERARHAYEQYF. CDR3 coding DNA: TGTGCCAGCAGTGAGCGGGCCCGTCACGCCTACGAGCAGTACTTC.

This clonotype was seen only once. This chain links TRBV3-1 with TRBJ2-5; 8 bases fit TRBD2. This CDR3 is built from 16 residues. The germline CDR1 and CDR2 sequences are LGHDT and YNNKEL (reference sequence). The V and J ends lost 4 bases and 1 base, in that order; junction bases with no gene match: 8. The CDR3 protein is CASSRGVAGPQETQYF. CDR3 DNA sequence: TGTGCCAGCAGCCGAGGGGTAGCGGGGCCCCAAGAGACCCAGTACTTC.

This sequence joins TRBV20-1 and TRBJ2-3; weak D call: TRBD1 (5 bases). Germline assignment: CDR1 DFQATT and CDR2 SNEGSKA (reference sequence). The CDR3 contains 13 residues. V was trimmed by 3 bases and J by 1 base, leaving 8 bases between them. The CDR3 region has the DNA TGCAGTGCTAGGTTACAGGGCACAGATACGCAGTATTTT. Protein product: CSARLQGTDTQYF.

The V call is TRBV7-2, the J call TRBJ2-2; D not resolved. Germline V lookup: CDR1 SGHTA, CDR2 FQGNSA. The CDR3 has 13 amino acids. V was trimmed by 1 base and J by 6 bases, leaving 6 bases between them. The CDR3 sequence is CASSLGPAGELFF. The CDR3 nucleotides read TGTGCCAGCAGCTTAGGCCCGGCCGGGGAGCTGTTTTTT.

Ten or more counts support this clonotype. This chain links TRBV7-2 with TRBJ2-7, with 8 nucleotides matching TRBD1. Germline values: CDR1 SGHTA, CDR2 FQGNSA. Germline trimming cut 2 bases from V and 3 bases from J; bases unmatched to any gene: 3. CDR3 size: 14 residues. For the CDR3, the DNA is TGTGCCAGCAGCTTAACAGGGGGGCGCTACGAGCAGTACTTC. Translated: CASSLTGGRYEQYF. Full variable domain (missing parts from reference TRBV7-2 and TRBJ2-7): GAGVSQSPSNKVTEKGKDVELRCDPISGHTALYWYRQSLGQGLEFLIYFQGNSAPDKSGLPSDRFSAERTGGSVSTLTIQRTQQEDSAVYLCASSLTGGRYEQYFGPGTRLTVT.

This clonotype was picked up a small number of times. The chain combines TRBV27 with TRBJ2-3; TRBD1 or TRBD2 may be the D gene (5 bases each). Deletions cut 3 bases from V and 1 base from J, with 11 bases between. CDR1 and CDR2 from the germline V gene are MNHEY and SMNVEV (reference sequence). The length of the CDR3 is 15 residues. The CDR3 sequence is CASSFGGRGTDTQYF. Written as DNA, the CDR3 is TGTGCCAGCAGTTTCGGAGGCAGGGGCACAGATACGCAGTATTTT.

There are a few counts of this clonotype. The V gene is TRBV2, the J gene TRBJ1-2, with TRBD1 as a possible D gene (6 bases). Trimming stripped 2 bases from V and 9 bases from J, with 13 bases between. CDR3 size: 13 residues. Per the germline V gene, CDR1 is SNHLY and CDR2 is FYNNEI. In DNA, the CDR3 is TGTGCCAGCAGTGAATTTGGGGGGCTGAGCTACACCTTC. Encoded protein: CASSEFGGLSYTF. Full variable domain (remainder filled in from reference TRBV2 and TRBJ1-2): EPEVTQTPSHQVTQMGQEVILRCVPISNHLYFYWYRQILGQKVEFLVSFYNNEISEKSEIFDDQFSVERPDGSNFTLKIRSTKLEDSAMYFCASSEFGGLSYTFGSGTRLTVV.

This clonotype has only a few counts. The DNA for the CDR3 is TGTGCCAGCAGCCCCAAGGTCTTTACCGGGGAGCTGTTTTTT. Protein product: CASSPKVFTGELFF. The chain combines TRBV3-1 with TRBJ2-2; no reliable D call. Trimming cost V 4 bases and J 5 bases, with 11 bases left between them. In germline, CDR1 is LGHDT, CDR2 YNNKEL (reference sequence). The CDR3 runs to 14 residues. Variable domain in full (rest from reference TRBV3-1 and TRBJ2-2): DTAVSQTPKYLVTQMGNDKSIKCEQNLGHDTMYWYKQDSKKFLKIMFSYNNKELIINETVPNRFSPKSPDKAHLNLHINSLELGDSAVYFCASSPKVFTGELFFGEGSRLTVL.

This clonotype was observed many times. The chain carries TRBV5-1 and TRBJ1-5; no firm D call. CDR1 and CDR2 (germline): SGHRS, YFSETQ. This CDR3 spans 13 amino acids. V lost 2 bases, J lost 4 bases, and 7 bases lay in between. The CDR3 nucleotides are TGCGCCAGCAGCTTCGACTGGAATCAGCCCCAGCATTTT. The encoded protein is CASSFDWNQPQHF.

This clonotype was picked up a small number of times. The genes are TRBV9 and TRBJ2-4; tentatively, D is TRBD2 (5 bases). The germline V and J ends were trimmed by 0 bases and 1 base, with 11 bases remaining between them. From germline, CDR1 is SGDLS and CDR2 YYNGEE. The CDR3 is 16 residues long. CDR3 sequence (DNA): TGTGCCAGCAGCGTAGGTCGGGAAGGGGCCAAAAACATTCAGTACTTC. This translates into CASSVGREGAKNIQYF.

This sequence joins TRBV27 and TRBJ1-1; D unclear. CDR1 MNHEY and CDR2 SMNVEV come from the germline V gene (reference sequence). Trimming removed 6 bases at V and 7 bases at J, with 9 bases between. The CDR3 sequence is 11 residues long. Written as DNA, the CDR3 is TGTGCCAGCAGGAGAGGGATTGAAGCTTTCTTT. It translates to CASRRGIEAFF.

The genes are TRBV18 and TRBJ2-7; 8 bases line up with TRBD1. This CDR3 is 16 amino acids long. Germline V gene lookup returns CDR1 KGHSH and CDR2 LQKENI. Germline trimming cut 2 bases from V and 4 bases from J; bases unmatched to any gene: 10. The CDR3 nucleotides read TGTGCCAGCTCACCATGCAGGGGGCCTAATCCGTACGAGCAGTACTTC. Translation: CASSPCRGPNPYEQYF.

The chain combines TRBV5-5 with TRBJ2-7, with a weak D call TRBD2 (6 bases). V was pared by 4 bases and J by 7 bases, with 15 bases between. The CDR3 is made up of 13 amino acids. Germline V gene lookup returns CDR1 SGHKS and CDR2 YYEKEE (reference sequence). As DNA, the CDR3 is TGTGCCAGCAGCATTTTGGGGGGAAGTGAGCAGTACTTC. This codes for CASSILGGSEQYF.

This clonotype has a count of ten or more. CDR3 protein: CASSPRTGGTEAFF. The CDR3, as DNA: TGTGCCAGCAGCCCGCGGACAGGGGGCACTGAAGCTTTCTTT. This rearrangement joins TRBV11-1 to TRBJ1-1, with 10 positions matching TRBD1. With 5 bases clipped from V and 4 bases from J, the junction kept 4 bases outside the gene matches. The CDR3 is 14 residues long. Germline values: CDR1 SGHAT, CDR2 FQDESV (reference sequence).

This clonotype was picked up a small number of times. A junction end diverges from the germline sequence, so it may reflect a read error. The rearrangement links TRBV6-6 to TRBJ2-5, with TRBD2 matching 13 bases. CDR3 size: 13 residues. Germline V lookup: CDR1 MNHNY, CDR2 SVGAGI (reference sequence). CDR3 amino acids: CASSKLAGGPRNF. CDR3 nucleotide sequence: TGTGCCAGCAGCAAACTAGCGGGAGGGCCCCGTAACTTC.

This clonotype was detected a few times. V usage is TRBV19 and J usage is TRBJ2-1; the D call may be TRBD1 or TRBD2 (5 bases each). The CDR3 extends over 17 amino acids. Germline lookup yields CDR1 LNHDA and CDR2 SQIVND (reference sequence). Deletions cut 7 bases from V and 0 bases from J, with 19 bases between. The CDR3 region has the DNA TGTGCCAGTACCCTTGGGGCGGGCGGAGGCTCCTACAATGAGCAGTTCTTC. Amino acids: CASTLGAGGGSYNEQFF.

The sample holds many counts of this clonotype. The V and J genes are TRBV7-9 and TRBJ2-7; D ambiguous. The CDR3 totals 14 residues. The germline V gene has CDR1 SEHNR and CDR2 FQNEAQ (reference sequence). The germline V and J ends were trimmed by 1 base and 6 bases, with 13 bases remaining between them. The CDR3, as DNA: TGTGCCAGCAGCTTAGGTCCCCCCTCGCGCGAGCAGTACTTC. Residues: CASSLGPPSREQYF.

This clonotype came up a few times. J is TRBJ2-3 and V is TRBV5-1, with D hard to call. The CDR3 sequence is 15 residues long. V dropped 3 bases and J dropped 1 base, with 12 bases sitting between them. Germline lookup yields CDR1 SGHRS and CDR2 YFSETQ. The CDR3 region is CASSYSDTRTDTQYF. As DNA, the CDR3 is TGCGCCAGCAGCTACTCAGATACCCGCACAGATACGCAGTATTTT.

This clonotype was found a few times. The chain carries TRBV5-1 and TRBJ2-2; 10 nucleotides line up with TRBD2. Trimming cost V 3 bases and J 2 bases; bases outside gene matches: 4. The CDR3 totals 16 residues. The germline V gene has CDR1 SGHRS and CDR2 YFSETQ. CDR3 coding DNA: TGCGCCAGCAGCTCCGGACTAGCGGTTAACACCGGGGAGCTGTTTTTT. Its translation: CASSSGLAVNTGELFF.

This chain links TRBV7-2 with TRBJ2-7; D is ambiguous. The CDR3 consists of 14 residues. Germline assignment: CDR1 SGHTA and CDR2 FQGNSA. The ends were cut back, 4 bases at V and 2 bases at J, with 12 bases in the middle. Here the CDR3 reads CASSSRNTAYEQYF. CDR3 DNA: TGTGCCAGCAGCTCACGTAATACTGCCTACGAGCAGTACTTC.

This clonotype showed up just a few times. The chain's CDR3 is CASSLLAGTGTDTQYF. The CDR3 coding sequence is TGTGCCAGCAGCTTACTCGCCGGGACAGGCACAGATACGCAGTATTTT. The rearrangement joins TRBV7-3 to TRBJ2-3; TRBD1 matches at 7 bases. The CDR3 loop spans 16 amino acids. The germline CDR1 and CDR2 sequences are SGHTA and FQGTGA. V was pared by 2 bases and J by 1 base, with 6 bases of the junction left unmatched.

V and J are TRBV27 and TRBJ1-2; 8 nucleotides align to TRBD1. V gave up 8 bases and J gave up 6 bases; unmatched junction bases: 11. The CDR3 has 14 amino acids. Germline V gives CDR1 MNHEY, CDR2 SMNVEV (reference sequence). CDR3 region: CASGDRTGWNGYTF. The CDR3 nucleotides read TGTGCCAGCGGTGACAGGACAGGGTGGAATGGCTACACCTTC.

V usage is TRBV20-1 and J usage is TRBJ2-7; tentatively, D is TRBD1 (6 bases). The CDR3 totals 13 residues. V dropped 6 bases and J dropped 2 bases, with 14 bases sitting between them. Germline CDR1 reads DFQATT; CDR2 reads SNEGSKA (reference sequence). CDR3 residues: CSAPSGETYEQYF. The DNA for the CDR3 is TGCAGTGCGCCCTCAGGGGAAACCTACGAGCAGTACTTC.

This chain uses TRBV5-1 with TRBJ1-4, with no clear D. This CDR3 is built from 17 residues. V lost 1 base, J lost 0 bases, and 13 bases lay in between. CDR1 and CDR2 (germline): SGHRS, YFSETQ. This chain's CDR3 is CASSLIGSPATNEKLFF. The CDR3 nucleotides read TGCGCCAGCAGCTTGATTGGCAGCCCAGCAACTAATGAAAAACTGTTTTTT. The whole variable domain, remainder taken from reference TRBV5-1 and TRBJ1-4, is KAGVTQTPRYLIKTRGQQVTLSCSPISGHRSVSWYQQTPGQGLQFLFEYFSETQRNKGNFPGRFSGRQFSNSRSEMNVSTLELGDSALYLCASSLIGSPATNEKLFFGSGTQLSVL.

This clonotype was observed a handful of times. J is TRBJ2-5 and V is TRBV27; D is possibly TRBD1 (6 bases). The CDR3 is 12 residues long. The germline V and J ends were trimmed by 8 bases and 1 base, with 8 bases remaining between them. Germline lookup yields CDR1 MNHEY and CDR2 SMNVEV (reference sequence). The CDR3 loop reads CASGTLQETQYF. CDR3 coding DNA: TGTGCCAGCGGGACACTCCAAGAGACCCAGTACTTC.

The genes are TRBV9 and TRBJ2-3, with TRBD2 as a possible D gene (6 bases). Between the trimmed V and J ends, which lost 4 bases and 6 bases, there was a span of 24 bases. The germline gives CDR1 SGDLS, CDR2 YYNGEE. CDR3 length equals 17 residues. CDR3 loop: CASSQRSSHPGGDTQYF. CDR3 sequence (DNA): TGTGCCAGCAGCCAAAGGTCCAGCCACCCTGGAGGGGATACGCAGTATTTT. Full variable domain (rest looked up from reference TRBV9 and TRBJ2-3): DSGVTQTPKHLITATGQRVTLRCSPRSGDLSVYWYQQSLDQGLQFLIQYYNGEERAKGNILERFSAQQFPDLHSELNLSSLELGDSALYFCASSQRSSHPGGDTQYFGPGTRLTVL.